This T cell receptor (beta chain) was identified in a study of CD8+CD57+ T cells in acquired aplastic anemia. Study outcomes and limitations: Any difference that existed in CD8+ Simpson's diversity between patients and controls was not significant.

This clonotype was seen at least ten times. No antigen is known for it. The authors sequenced patients whose flow cytometry had shown CD8+CD57+ cell expansion. Each patient had severe acquired aplastic anemia. Each patient gave a blood sample that was collected before any therapy had been received. V was pared by 11 bases and J by 6 bases, with 20 bases between. The CDR3 contains 14 residues. CDR1 and CDR2 (germline): LNHDA, SQIVND (reference sequence). Template material for TCR beta VDJ and CDR3 profiling consisted of genomic DNA. Each CDR3 protein gets one entry after TCRdb re-called the reads with MiXCR. This table has about 160,000 distinct CDR3 sequences, 40% to 50% appearing once.

The receptor was isolated from a human donor with aplastic anemia. The source material was sorted CD4+, CD8+, or CD8+CD57+ T cells (not recorded which) from PBMCs. V gene TRBV19 combines with J gene TRBJ2-1; D uncertain. CDR3 sequence reads: CASSVLKGTNEQFF. As DNA, the CDR3 is TGTGCCTCTTCGGTCCTGAAGGGAACCAATGAGCAGTTCTTC.